One and the same sample provided the 23 T cell receptor beta chains below, sequenced in a study of cytotoxic CD8 clonotypes in ibrutinib-treated CLL. Measured with immunoSEQ multiplex PCR; TCRdb has only the in-frame clones, and not every one. The sample yields about 50,000 clones, less than 85% seen once. The sample in question was PBMCs, obtained after 24 months of ibrutinib treatment. These receptors came from a human donor with chronic lymphocytic leukemia.

The chain is built from TRBV21-1 and TRBJ2-1; TRBD2, as called in the table, went unchecked against the DNA. TRBV21-1 is recorded as a pseudogene. CDR3 length: 17 amino acids. CDR3 loop: CASSKLFRLAVYNEQFF. For the CDR3, the DNA is TGTGCCAGCAGCAAACTCTTCCGACTAGCAGTCTACAATGAGCAGTTCTTC.

J is TRBJ2-2 and V is TRBV30, with a possible D match to TRBD1 (6 bases). CDR3 length: 16 residues. Germline V CDR1 and CDR2: GTSNPN, SVGIG (reference sequence). V gave up 0 bases and J gave up 3 bases, with 14 bases separating them. The CDR3 region has the DNA TGTGCCTGGAGTGTACTCAGGGGTACTTACACCGGGGAGCTGTTTTTT. Protein product: CAWSVLRGTYTGELFF.

The chain has TRBV29-1 and TRBJ1-2; D is undetermined. CDR1 is SQVTM, CDR2 ANQGSEA, per germline. The CDR3 loop spans 15 amino acids. With 4 bases removed from V and 4 bases from J, the gap between germline ends came to 19 bases. As DNA, the CDR3 is TGCAGCGTTGTGTTTAAATGGGGAATACTCTATGGCTACACCTTC. This encodes CSVVFKWGILYGYTF.

The chain carries TRBV5-1 and TRBJ1-3, with no clear D. CDR3 length: 16 residues. Trimming pared 1 base from V and 0 bases from J, leaving 11 bases between. In germline, CDR1 is SGHRS, CDR2 YFSETQ. The chain's CDR3 is CASSLNSLSSGNTIYF. For the CDR3, the DNA is TGCGCCAGCAGCTTGAACAGCCTGAGCTCTGGAAACACCATATATTTT. Full variable domain (outside the CDR3, taken from reference TRBV5-1 and TRBJ1-3): KAGVTQTPRYLIKTRGQQVTLSCSPISGHRSVSWYQQTPGQGLQFLFEYFSETQRNKGNFPGRFSGRQFSNSRSEMNVSTLELGDSALYLCASSLNSLSSGNTIYFGEGSWLTVV.

This clone was observed a handful of times. The chain combines TRBV13 with TRBJ2-1; 7 bases are shared with TRBD1. The germline V gene encodes CDR1 PRHDT and CDR2 FYEKMQ (reference sequence). The CDR3 runs 15 residues. V trimming: 7 bases; J trimming: 1 base; junction bases outside the gene matches: 7. CDR3 in amino acids: CASTLQGVSYNEQFF. The DNA for the CDR3 is TGTGCCAGCACTCTCCAGGGGGTATCCTACAATGAGCAGTTCTTC.

The chain uses TRBV9 and TRBJ2-1; TRBD2 aligns across 13 bases. From germline, CDR1 is SGDLS and CDR2 YYNGEE. This CDR3 spans 15 amino acids. V was pared by 4 bases and J by 5 bases, with 3 bases of the junction left unmatched. The CDR3: CASSLTSGRNNEQFF. CDR3 coding DNA: TGTGCCAGCAGCTTGACTAGCGGGAGGAACAATGAGCAGTTCTTC.

This sequence joins TRBV5-1 and TRBJ2-2; possible D gene TRBD1, 6 bases. The CDR3 is 15 amino acids. Trimming stripped 3 bases from V and 4 bases from J, with 13 bases between. CDR1 SGHRS and CDR2 YFSETQ come from the germline V gene. The CDR3 DNA follows: TGCGCCAGCAGCTCGCAGGGGATAGGCACCGGGGAGCTGTTTTTT. This codes for CASSSQGIGTGELFF.

This chain's CDR3 is CASGSPSGTGDGYTF. In nucleotides, the CDR3 is TGTGCCAGCGGGTCTCCCTCCGGGACAGGGGATGGCTACACCTTC. This chain uses TRBV9 with TRBJ1-2, with 10 bases identical to TRBD1. This CDR3 is 15 amino acids long. V lost 7 bases and J lost 6; bases outside the gene matches: 12. Germline V lookup: CDR1 SGDLS, CDR2 YYNGEE. The full variable domain, completed using reference TRBV9 and TRBJ1-2, is DSGVTQTPKHLITATGQRVTLRCSPRSGDLSVYWYQQSLDQGLQFLIQYYNGEERAKGNILERFSAQQFPDLHSELNLSSLELGDSALYFCASGSPSGTGDGYTFGSGTRLTVV.

The gene calls are TRBV29-1 and TRBJ1-2; D is uncertain. Trimming pared 8 bases from V and 4 bases from J, leaving 17 bases between. The germline V gene has CDR1 SQVTM and CDR2 ANQGSEA. The CDR3 extends over 13 amino acids. In nucleotides, the CDR3 is TGCAGCTTTCGGTCCCCGGGAATCTATGGCTACACCTTC. It encodes CSFRSPGIYGYTF.

This clone appeared once. The rearrangement links TRBV28 to TRBJ1-2, with D perhaps matching TRBD1 (5 bases). The CDR3 extends over 14 amino acids. Trimming removed 5 bases at V and 6 bases at J, with 16 bases between. Germline CDR1 is MDHEN and CDR2 is SYDVKM. The CDR3 reads CASSIGARVNGYTF. For the CDR3, the DNA is TGTGCCAGCAGTATAGGGGCCAGGGTTAATGGCTACACCTTC.

The chain carries TRBV6-1 and TRBJ2-1, with 13 bases aligning to TRBD2. The CDR3 runs to 18 residues. Trimming at V came to 0 bases and at J to 1 base, leaving 3 bases not matched to a gene. The V gene's germline CDR1 is MNHNS and CDR2 SASEGT. CDR3 coding DNA: TGTGCCAGCAGTGAAGCGACTAGCGGGAGGCCATCCTACAATGAGCAGTTCTTC. Translation: CASSEATSGRPSYNEQFF.

The V and J genes are TRBV5-5 and TRBJ2-3, with D possibly matching TRBD2 (5 bases). The CDR3 runs to 14 residues. Trimming took off 4 bases at V and 1 base at J, with 10 bases between the two ends. CDR1 and CDR2 (germline): SGHKS, YYEKEE (reference sequence). The DNA for the CDR3 is TGTGCCAGCAGCCCCGTGGGAGGCACAGATACGCAGTATTTT. Translated: CASSPVGGTDTQYF.

This chain joins TRBV7-3 and TRBJ2-5; D not resolved. This CDR3 has 15 amino acids. V lost 1 base to trimming and J lost 0 bases, with 9 bases between them. The germline V gene has CDR1 SGHTA and CDR2 FQGTGA. DNA for the CDR3: TGTGCCAGCAGCTTAAGTGGGCGGAACCAAGAGACCCAGTACTTC. Translation gives CASSLSGRNQETQYF.

The chain couples TRBV18 to TRBJ2-7; weak D call: TRBD2 (5 bases). With 6 bases removed from V and 4 bases from J, the gap between germline ends came to 7 bases. Germline V gives CDR1 KGHSH, CDR2 LQKENI. The CDR3 is 11 residues long. DNA for the CDR3: TGTGCCAGCTCTGAGGGTTACGAGCAGTACTTC. Residues: CASSEGYEQYF. Looking up the rest from reference TRBV18 and TRBJ2-7 gives the full variable domain: NAGVMQNPRHLVRRRGQEARLRCSPMKGHSHVYWYRQLPEEGLKFMVYLQKENIIDESGMPKERFSAEFPKEGPSILRIQQVVRGDSAAYFCASSEGYEQYFGPGTRLTVT.

The chain links TRBV7-2 to TRBJ2-2; tentatively, D is TRBD1 or TRBD2 (6 bases each). The CDR3 sequence is 18 residues long. Germline V CDR1 and CDR2: SGHTA, FQGNSA. V was clipped by 1 base and J by 7 bases, with 22 bases between them. Written as DNA, the CDR3 is TGTGCCAGCAGCTTAGTACCCCTAGGAACAGGGAGGAGCGGGGAGCTGTTTTTT. Translation: CASSLVPLGTGRSGELFF.

This chain connects TRBV27 to TRBJ1-1; D may be TRBD1 (6 bases). Trimming pared 4 bases from V and 0 bases from J, leaving 15 bases between. This CDR3 contains 16 residues. Germline CDR1 reads MNHEY; CDR2 reads SMNVEV (reference sequence). The CDR3 DNA is TGTGCCAGCAGTTCCTTACAGGGACCCCTGAACACTGAAGCTTTCTTT. Amino acid sequence: CASSSLQGPLNTEAFF.

J is TRBJ2-3 and V is TRBV6-4, with TRBD1 identical over 11 bases. The CDR3 contains 15 residues. Germline CDR1 is MRHNA and CDR2 is SNTAGT. After removal of 8 bases from V and 3 bases from J, the junction contained 7 bases not matched to a gene. CDR3 DNA sequence: TGTGCCAGCCGCGCCCGGGACAGGGGGACAGATACGCAGTATTTT. Protein product: CASRARDRGTDTQYF.

This chain joins TRBV5-1 and TRBJ2-5, with D perhaps TRBD1 or TRBD2 (5 bases each). Germline V gene sequence: CDR1 SGHRS, CDR2 YFSETQ. Trimming left V 3 bases short and J 5 bases short, with 14 bases between. CDR3 length: 14 amino acids. The CDR3, as DNA: TGCGCCAGCAGCTCTGGACTGAAGGGGGAGACCCAGTACTTC. It translates to CASSSGLKGETQYF.

The J gene is TRBJ2-7, the V gene TRBV5-1, with 7 bases that match TRBD1. This CDR3 has 14 amino acids. V was pared by 0 bases and J by 6 bases, with 6 bases of the junction left unmatched. Germline V CDR1 and CDR2: SGHRS, YFSETQ. CDR3: CASSLVEGALEQYF. The CDR3 nucleotides read TGCGCCAGCAGCTTGGTTGAGGGGGCTCTCGAGCAGTACTTC.

This chain joins TRBV7-6 and TRBJ2-5; no clear D gene. Germline values: CDR1 SGHVS, CDR2 FNYEAQ. V gave up 5 bases and J gave up 4 bases, with 14 bases separating them. The length of the CDR3 is 14 residues. CDR3 DNA: TGTGCCAGCAGCCCGGCTGGTTCGCGAGAGACCCAGTACTTC. Translated: CASSPAGSRETQYF.

V is TRBV6-5 and J is TRBJ1-5; perhaps TRBD1 as D (6 bases). The CDR3 has 15 residues. Germline V gene data show CDR1 as MNHEY and CDR2 as SVGAGI. V was clipped by 0 bases and J by 6 bases, with 12 bases between them. The CDR3 reads CASSYSGGSGQPQHF. DNA of the CDR3: TGTGCCAGCAGTTACTCGGGGGGCTCGGGTCAGCCCCAGCATTTT.

The DNA of the CDR3 is TGTGCCAGCAGTCGAACCCGGGGGACCCAAGAGACCCAGTACTTC. This gives the protein CASSRTRGTQETQYF. The J gene is TRBJ2-5, the V gene TRBV2, with D possibly being TRBD2 (6 bases). Germline loops: CDR1 SNHLY, CDR2 FYNNEI. The CDR3 runs 15 residues. Deletions cut 5 bases from V and 1 base from J, with 14 bases between. Supplemented by reference TRBV2 and TRBJ2-5, the full variable domain reads EPEVTQTPSHQVTQMGQEVILRCVPISNHLYFYWYRQILGQKVEFLVSFYNNEISEKSEIFDDQFSVERPDGSNFTLKIRSTKLEDSAMYFCASSRTRGTQETQYFGPGTRLLVL.

The chain combines TRBV7-8 with TRBJ1-5, with D possibly matching TRBD1 (5 bases). This CDR3 region has 16 residues. V gave up 0 bases and J gave up 6 bases, with 15 bases separating them. CDR1 and CDR2 (germline): SGHVS, FQNEAQ. The CDR3 region is CASSLASTGPGQPQHF. Written as DNA, the CDR3 is TGTGCCAGCAGCTTAGCGTCGACGGGGCCGGGTCAGCCCCAGCATTTT.